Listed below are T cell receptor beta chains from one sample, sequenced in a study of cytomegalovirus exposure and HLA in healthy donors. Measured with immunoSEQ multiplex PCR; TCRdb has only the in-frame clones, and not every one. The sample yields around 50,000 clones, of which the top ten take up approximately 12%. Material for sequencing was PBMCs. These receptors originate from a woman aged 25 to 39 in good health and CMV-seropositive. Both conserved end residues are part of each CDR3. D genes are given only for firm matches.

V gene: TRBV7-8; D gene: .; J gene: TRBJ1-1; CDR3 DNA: TGTGCCAGCAGCAAAGGGGCGACCACTGAAGCTTTCTTT; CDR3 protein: CASSKGATTEAFF
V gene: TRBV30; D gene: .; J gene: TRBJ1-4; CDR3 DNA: TGTGCCGGGAGTACCCCGACGGTCAGAGGGGAAAAACTGTTTTTT; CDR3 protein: CAGSTPTVRGEKLFF
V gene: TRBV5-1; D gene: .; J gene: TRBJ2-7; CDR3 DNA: TGCGCCAGCAGCGTCACTGGGCCCTACGAGCAGTACTTC; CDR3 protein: CASSVTGPYEQYF
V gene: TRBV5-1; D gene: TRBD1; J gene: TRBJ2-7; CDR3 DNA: TGCGCCAGCAGCCGGGACAGACTTAACTACGAGCAGTACTTC; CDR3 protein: CASSRDRLNYEQYF
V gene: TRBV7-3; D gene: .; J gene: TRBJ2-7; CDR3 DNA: TGTGCCAGCAGCCGGATGGGGACTCTCCTCGAGCAGTACTTC; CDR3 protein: CASSRMGTLLEQYF
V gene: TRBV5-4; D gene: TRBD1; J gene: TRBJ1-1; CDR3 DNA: TGTGCCAGCAGCCATGGGACAGTGAGGGCGGTGAACACTGAAGCTTTCTTT; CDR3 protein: CASSHGTVRAVNTEAFF
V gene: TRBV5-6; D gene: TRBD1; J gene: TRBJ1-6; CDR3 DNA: TGTGCCAGCAGCTTGGGGACAGGGGAACCTTCACCCCTCCACTTT; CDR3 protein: CASSLGTGEPSPLHF
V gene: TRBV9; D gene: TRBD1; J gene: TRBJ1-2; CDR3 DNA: TGTGCCAGCAGCGCCCATGCGGGACAGGGGGCGACCTATGGCTACACCTTC; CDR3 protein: CASSAHAGQGATYGYTF
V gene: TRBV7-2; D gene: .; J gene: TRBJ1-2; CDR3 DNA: TGTGCCAGCAGCTTACCGGGATCAAACTATGGCTACACCTTC; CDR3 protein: CASSLPGSNYGYTF
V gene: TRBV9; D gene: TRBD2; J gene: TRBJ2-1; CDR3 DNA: TGTGCCAGCAGCGTAGGGGCGGGGGGTACCAATGAGCAGTTCTTC; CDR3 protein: CASSVGAGGTNEQFF
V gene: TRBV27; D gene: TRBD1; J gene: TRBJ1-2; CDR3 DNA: TGTGCCACCCTCTCCCGGGACAGACGCTATGGCTACACCTTC; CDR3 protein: CATLSRDRRYGYTF
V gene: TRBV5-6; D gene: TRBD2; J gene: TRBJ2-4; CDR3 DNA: TGTGCCAGCAGCTTGGCGACTAGCGGATATCTAGCCAAAAACATTCAGTACTTC; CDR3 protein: CASSLATSGYLAKNIQYF
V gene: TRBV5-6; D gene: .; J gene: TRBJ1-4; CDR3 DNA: TGTGCCAGCAGCCCGGCGGGGGTTAATGAAAAACTGTTTTTT; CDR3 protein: CASSPAGVNEKLFF
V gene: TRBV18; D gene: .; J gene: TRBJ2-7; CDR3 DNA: TGTGCCAGCTCACCAAGCGGTTCCGCCTACGAGCAGTACTTC; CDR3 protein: CASSPSGSAYEQYF
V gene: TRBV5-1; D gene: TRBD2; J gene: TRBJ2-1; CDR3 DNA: TGCGCCAGCAGCCTTCGCGGGGGTGCTGGCAATGAGCAGTTCTTC; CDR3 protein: CASSLRGGAGNEQFF
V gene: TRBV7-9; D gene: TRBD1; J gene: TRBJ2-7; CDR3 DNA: TGTGCCAGCAGCACGGGACAGGGGGGCTACGAGCAGTACTTC; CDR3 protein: CASSTGQGGYEQYF
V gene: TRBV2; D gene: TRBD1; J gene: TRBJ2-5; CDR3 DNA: TGTGCCAGCAGTGTCGCTAGGGGGGACAGGGGGGAGACCCAGTACTTC; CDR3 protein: CASSVARGDRGETQYF
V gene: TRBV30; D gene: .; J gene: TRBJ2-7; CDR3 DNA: TGTGCCTGGAGTGAGACAGACTACGAGCAGTACTTC; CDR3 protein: CAWSETDYEQYF
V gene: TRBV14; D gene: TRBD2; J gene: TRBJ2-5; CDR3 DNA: TGTGCCAGCAGCCAAGATGGGTGGGAGGGCCTCGAAGAGACCCAGTACTTC; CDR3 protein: CASSQDGWEGLEETQYF
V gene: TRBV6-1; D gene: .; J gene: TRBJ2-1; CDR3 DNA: TGTGCCAGCAGTGAACGGGAGGGGGCAGCTAACAATGAGCAGTTCTTC; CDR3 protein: CASSEREGAANNEQFF
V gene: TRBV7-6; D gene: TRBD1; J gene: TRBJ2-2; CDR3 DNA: TGTGCCAGCAGCTCGGCCGGGACAGCGAACACCGGGGAGCTGTTTTTT; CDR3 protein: CASSSAGTANTGELFF
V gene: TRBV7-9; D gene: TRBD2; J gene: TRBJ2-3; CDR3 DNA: TGTGCCAGCAGCCCAACAGCGGCCCGACTAGCGGGGGATACGCAGTATTTT; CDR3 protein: CASSPTAARLAGDTQYF
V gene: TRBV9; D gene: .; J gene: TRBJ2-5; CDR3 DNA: TGTGCCAGCAGCACAACCTCGGGACTGGGGGAGACCCAGTACTTC; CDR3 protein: CASSTTSGLGETQYF
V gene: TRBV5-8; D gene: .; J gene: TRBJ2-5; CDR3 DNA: TGTGCCAGCAGCGTGACAGGGACCCAGTACTTC; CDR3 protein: CASSVTGTQYF
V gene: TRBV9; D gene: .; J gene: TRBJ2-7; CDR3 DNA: TGTGCCAGCAGCGTAGCTGAAGGGGCCGAGCAGTACTTC; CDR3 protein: CASSVAEGAEQYF
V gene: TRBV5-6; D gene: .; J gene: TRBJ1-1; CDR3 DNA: TGTGCCAGCAGCTTCTTCGACAGAAACACTGAAGCTTTCTTT; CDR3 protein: CASSFFDRNTEAFF
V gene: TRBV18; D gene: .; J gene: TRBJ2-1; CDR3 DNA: TGTGCCAGCTCACCAATAATAGCGGAGAATGAGCAGTTCTTC; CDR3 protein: CASSPIIAENEQFF
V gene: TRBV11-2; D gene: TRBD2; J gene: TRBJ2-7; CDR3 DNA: TGTGCCAGCAGCTCCGGACTAGCCACCTACGAGCAGTACTTC; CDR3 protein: CASSSGLATYEQYF
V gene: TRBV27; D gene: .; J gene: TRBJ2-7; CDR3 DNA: TGTGCCAGCAGTAGACGGAGCTCCTACGAGCAGTACTTC; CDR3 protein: CASSRRSSYEQYF
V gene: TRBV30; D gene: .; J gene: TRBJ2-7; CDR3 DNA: TGTGCCTGGAGTATCCCCCCAGGGTACGAGCAGTACTTC; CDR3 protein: CAWSIPPGYEQYF
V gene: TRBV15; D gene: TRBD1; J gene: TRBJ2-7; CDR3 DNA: TGTGCCACCAGCAGATCCCGGGACAGGTCCTACGAGCAGTACTTC; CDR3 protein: CATSRSRDRSYEQYF
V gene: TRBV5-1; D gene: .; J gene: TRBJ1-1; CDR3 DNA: TGCGCCAGCAGCTTGGCCTTTTTAGACACTGAAGCTTTCTTT; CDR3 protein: CASSLAFLDTEAFF
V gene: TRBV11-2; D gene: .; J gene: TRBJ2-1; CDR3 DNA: TGTGCCAGCAGCTTAGACCTGGCCAATGAGCAGTTCTTC; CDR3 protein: CASSLDLANEQFF
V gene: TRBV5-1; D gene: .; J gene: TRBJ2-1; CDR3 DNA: TGCGCCAGCAGCTCCCAAGAGGGCGATGAGCAGTTCTTC; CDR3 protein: CASSSQEGDEQFF
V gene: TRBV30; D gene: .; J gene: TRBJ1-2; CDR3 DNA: TGTGCCTGGAGTGTATCGGAGAACTATGGCTACACCTTC; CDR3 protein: CAWSVSENYGYTF
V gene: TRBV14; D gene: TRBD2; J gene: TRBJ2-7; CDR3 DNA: TGTGCCAGCAGGACGGCGGGAGGGCCCCTAGACGAGCAGTACTTC; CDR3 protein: CASRTAGGPLDEQYF